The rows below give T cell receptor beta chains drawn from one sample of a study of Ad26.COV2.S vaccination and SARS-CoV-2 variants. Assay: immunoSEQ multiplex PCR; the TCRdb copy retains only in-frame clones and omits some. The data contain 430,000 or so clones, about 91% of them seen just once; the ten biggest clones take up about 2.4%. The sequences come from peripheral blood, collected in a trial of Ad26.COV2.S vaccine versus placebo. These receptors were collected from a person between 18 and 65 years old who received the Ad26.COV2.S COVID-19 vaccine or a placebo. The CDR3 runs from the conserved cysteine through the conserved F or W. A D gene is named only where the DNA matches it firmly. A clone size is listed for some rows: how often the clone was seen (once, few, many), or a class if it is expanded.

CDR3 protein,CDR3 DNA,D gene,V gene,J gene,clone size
CASSLEAVWGYTF,TGTGCCAGCAGCCTAGAGGCTGTGTGGGGCTACACCTTC,-,TRBV7-2,TRBJ1-2,-
CAWSPRSFPGVRGEPQHF,TGTGCCTGGAGTCCCCGATCTTTCCCAGGCGTGCGAGGTGAGCCCCAGCATTTT,-,TRBV30,TRBJ1-5,-
CASSDGRGNQPQHF,TGTGCCAGCAGTGATGGGAGGGGCAATCAGCCCCAGCATTTT,-,TRBV28,TRBJ1-5,-
CASSQPGQNTEAFF,TGTGCCAGCAGCCAACCGGGACAGAACACTGAAGCTTTCTTT,-,TRBV4-2,TRBJ1-1,-
CASSSNTDTQYF,TGTGCCAGCAGCAGCAACACAGATACGCAGTATTTT,-,TRBV21-1,TRBJ2-3,-
CASSRGMTILHNEQFF,TGTGCCAGCAGCCGGGGTATGACTATCCTACACAATGAGCAGTTCTTC,-,TRBV7-8,TRBJ2-1,-
CASSYTSGRQETQYF,TGCGCCAGCAGCTACACTAGCGGTCGTCAAGAGACCCAGTACTTC,TRBD2,TRBV10-2,TRBJ2-5,-
CASSKGTGLEKLFF,TGCGCCAGCAGCAAAGGGACAGGGCTGGAAAAACTGTTTTTT,TRBD1,TRBV5-1,TRBJ1-4,once
CASSQAGQGGQPQHF,TGTGCCAGCAGCCAGGCCGGACAGGGCGGTCAGCCCCAGCATTTT,TRBD1,TRBV7-8,TRBJ1-5,-
CASSQLGTGPYNEQFF,TGTGCCAGTAGTCAACTGGGGACAGGTCCTTACAATGAGCAGTTCTTC,TRBD1,TRBV19,TRBJ2-1,-
CSACGQGNTEAFF,TGCAGCGCGTGCGGACAGGGGAACACTGAAGCTTTCTTT,TRBD1,TRBV29-1,TRBJ1-1,-
CASGLRTAGNTIYF,TGTGCCAGCGGGTTAAGGACAGCTGGAAACACCATATATTTT,-,TRBV6-6,TRBJ1-3,-
CSGGQGWNEKLFF,TGCAGCGGCGGACAGGGGTGGAATGAAAAACTGTTTTTT,TRBD1,TRBV29-1,TRBJ1-4,-
CASSHGGSKAFF,TGCGCCAGCAGCCATGGGGGCAGTAAAGCTTTCTTT,-,TRBV4-3,TRBJ1-1,-